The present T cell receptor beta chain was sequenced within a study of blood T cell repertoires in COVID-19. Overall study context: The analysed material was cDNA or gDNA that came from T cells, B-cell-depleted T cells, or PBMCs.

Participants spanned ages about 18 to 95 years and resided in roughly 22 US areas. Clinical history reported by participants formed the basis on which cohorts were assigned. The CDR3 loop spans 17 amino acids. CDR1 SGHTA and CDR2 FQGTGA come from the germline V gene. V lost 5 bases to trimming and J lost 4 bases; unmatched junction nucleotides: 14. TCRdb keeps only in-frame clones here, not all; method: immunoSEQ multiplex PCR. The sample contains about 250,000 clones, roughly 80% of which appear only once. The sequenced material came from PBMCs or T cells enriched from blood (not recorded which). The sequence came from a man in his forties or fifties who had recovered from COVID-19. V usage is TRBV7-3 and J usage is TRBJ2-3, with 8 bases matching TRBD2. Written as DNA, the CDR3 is TGTGCCAGCAGCCTTACGAATGGGGGACTAGAAGCAGATACGCAGTATTTT. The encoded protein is CASSLTNGGLEADTQYF.